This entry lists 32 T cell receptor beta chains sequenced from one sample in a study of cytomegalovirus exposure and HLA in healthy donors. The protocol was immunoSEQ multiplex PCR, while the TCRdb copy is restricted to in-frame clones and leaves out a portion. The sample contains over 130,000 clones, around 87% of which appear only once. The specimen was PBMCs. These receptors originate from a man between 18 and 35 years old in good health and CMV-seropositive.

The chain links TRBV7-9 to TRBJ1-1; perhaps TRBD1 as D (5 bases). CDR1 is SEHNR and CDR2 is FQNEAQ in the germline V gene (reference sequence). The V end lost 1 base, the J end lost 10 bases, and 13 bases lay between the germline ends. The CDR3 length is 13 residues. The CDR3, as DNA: TGTGCCAGCAGCTTAGTCGCAGGGAGGCGAGCTTTCTTT. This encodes CASSLVAGRRAFF.

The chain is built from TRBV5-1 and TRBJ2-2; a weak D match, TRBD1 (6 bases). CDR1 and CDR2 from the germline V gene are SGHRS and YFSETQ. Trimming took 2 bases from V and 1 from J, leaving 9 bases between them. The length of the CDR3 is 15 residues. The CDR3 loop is CASSFGQLNTGELFF. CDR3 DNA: TGCGCCAGCAGCTTTGGACAGTTGAACACCGGGGAGCTGTTTTTT.

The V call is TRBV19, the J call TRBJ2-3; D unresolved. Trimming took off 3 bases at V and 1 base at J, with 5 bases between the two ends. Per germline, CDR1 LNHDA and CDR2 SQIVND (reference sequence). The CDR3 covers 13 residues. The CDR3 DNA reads TGTGCCAGTAGTATCCGGGGCACAGATACGCAGTATTTT. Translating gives CASSIRGTDTQYF.

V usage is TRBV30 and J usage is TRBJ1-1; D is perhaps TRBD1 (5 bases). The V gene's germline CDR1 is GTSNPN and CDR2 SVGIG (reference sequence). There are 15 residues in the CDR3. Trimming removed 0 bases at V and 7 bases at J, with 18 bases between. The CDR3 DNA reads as TGTGCCTGGAGTGTATCGGGGGGTTATACTCTTGAAGCTTTCTTT. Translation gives CAWSVSGGYTLEAFF.

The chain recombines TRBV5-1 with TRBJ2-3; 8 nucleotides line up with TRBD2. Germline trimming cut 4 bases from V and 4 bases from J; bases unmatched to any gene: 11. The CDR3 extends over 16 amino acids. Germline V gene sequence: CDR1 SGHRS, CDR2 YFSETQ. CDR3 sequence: CASSTRASGFSDTQYF. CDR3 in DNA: TGCGCCAGCAGCACCCGCGCTAGCGGGTTCTCAGATACGCAGTATTTT.

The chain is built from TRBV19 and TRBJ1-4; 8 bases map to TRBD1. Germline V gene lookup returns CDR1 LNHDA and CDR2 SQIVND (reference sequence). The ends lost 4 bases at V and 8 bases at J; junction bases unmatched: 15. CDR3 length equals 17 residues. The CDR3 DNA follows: TGTGCCAGTAGTAACTACGGGGTGACAGGGGCCAGGGAAAAACTGTTTTTT. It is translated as CASSNYGVTGAREKLFF. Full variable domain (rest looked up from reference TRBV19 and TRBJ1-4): DGGITQSPKYLFRKEGQNVTLSCEQNLNHDAMYWYRQDPGQGLRLIYYSQIVNDFQKGDIAEGYSVSREKKESFPLTVTSAQKNPTAFYLCASSNYGVTGAREKLFFGSGTQLSVL.

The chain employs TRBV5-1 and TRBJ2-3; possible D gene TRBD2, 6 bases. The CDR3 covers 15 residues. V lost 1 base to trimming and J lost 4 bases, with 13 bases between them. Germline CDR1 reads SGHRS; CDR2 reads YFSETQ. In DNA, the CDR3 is TGCGCCAGCAGCTTGAGGCGGTGGGGGGCAGATACGCAGTATTTT. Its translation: CASSLRRWGADTQYF. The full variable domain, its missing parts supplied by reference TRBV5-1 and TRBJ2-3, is KAGVTQTPRYLIKTRGQQVTLSCSPISGHRSVSWYQQTPGQGLQFLFEYFSETQRNKGNFPGRFSGRQFSNSRSEMNVSTLELGDSALYLCASSLRRWGADTQYFGPGTRLTVL.

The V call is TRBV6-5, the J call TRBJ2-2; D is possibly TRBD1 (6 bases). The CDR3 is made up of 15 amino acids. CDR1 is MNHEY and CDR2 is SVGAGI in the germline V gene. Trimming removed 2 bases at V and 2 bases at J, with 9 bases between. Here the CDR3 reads CASSYQGPNTGELFF. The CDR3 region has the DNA TGTGCCAGCAGTTACCAGGGGCCCAACACCGGGGAGCTGTTTTTT.

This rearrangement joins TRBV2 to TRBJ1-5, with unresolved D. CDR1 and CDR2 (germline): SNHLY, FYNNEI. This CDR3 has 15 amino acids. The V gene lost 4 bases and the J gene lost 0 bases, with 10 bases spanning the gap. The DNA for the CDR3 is TGTGCCAGCAGTGCTGAGACTCATAGCAATCAGCCCCAGCATTTT. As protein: CASSAETHSNQPQHF.

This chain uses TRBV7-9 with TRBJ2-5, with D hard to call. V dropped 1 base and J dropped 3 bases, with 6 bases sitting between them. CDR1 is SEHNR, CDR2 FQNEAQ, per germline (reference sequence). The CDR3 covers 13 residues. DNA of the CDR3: TGTGCCAGCAGCTTAGTCGAGAAAGAGACCCAGTACTTC. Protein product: CASSLVEKETQYF. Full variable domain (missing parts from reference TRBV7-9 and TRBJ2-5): DTGVSQNPRHKITKRGQNVTFRCDPISEHNRLYWYRQTLGQGPEFLTYFQNEAQLEKSRLLSDRFSAERPKGSFSTLEIQRTEQGDSAMYLCASSLVEKETQYFGPGTRLLVL.

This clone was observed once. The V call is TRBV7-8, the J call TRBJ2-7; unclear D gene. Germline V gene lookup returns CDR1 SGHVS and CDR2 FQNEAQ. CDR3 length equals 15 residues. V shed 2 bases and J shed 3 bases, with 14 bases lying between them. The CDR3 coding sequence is TGTGCCAGCAGCTTAAAAGTGGGCCTATACTACGAGCAGTACTTC. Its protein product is CASSLKVGLYYEQYF.

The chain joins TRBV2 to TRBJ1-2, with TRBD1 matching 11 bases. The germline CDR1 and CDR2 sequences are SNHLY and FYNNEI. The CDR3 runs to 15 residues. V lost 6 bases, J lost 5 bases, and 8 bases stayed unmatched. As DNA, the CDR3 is TGTGCCAGCAGCCCGGATGGGACAGGGGGTTATGGCTACACCTTC. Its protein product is CASSPDGTGGYGYTF. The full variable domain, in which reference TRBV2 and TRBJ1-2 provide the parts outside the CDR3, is EPEVTQTPSHQVTQMGQEVILRCVPISNHLYFYWYRQILGQKVEFLVSFYNNEISEKSEIFDDQFSVERPDGSNFTLKIRSTKLEDSAMYFCASSPDGTGGYGYTFGSGTRLTVV.

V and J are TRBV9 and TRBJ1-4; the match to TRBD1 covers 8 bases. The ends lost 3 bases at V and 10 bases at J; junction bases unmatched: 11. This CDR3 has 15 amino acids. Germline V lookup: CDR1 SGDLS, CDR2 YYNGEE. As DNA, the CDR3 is TGTGCCAGCAGCGCTGCCGGGACAGGCTCTGGAAAACTGTTTTTT. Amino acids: CASSAAGTGSGKLFF.

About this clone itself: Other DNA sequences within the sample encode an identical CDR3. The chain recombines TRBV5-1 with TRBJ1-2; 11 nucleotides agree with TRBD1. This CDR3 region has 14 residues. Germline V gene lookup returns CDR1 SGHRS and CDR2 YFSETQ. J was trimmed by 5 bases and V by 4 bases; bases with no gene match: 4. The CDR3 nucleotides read TGCGCCAGCAGCCTGGACAGGGGGCAGTATGGCTACACCTTC. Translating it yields CASSLDRGQYGYTF.

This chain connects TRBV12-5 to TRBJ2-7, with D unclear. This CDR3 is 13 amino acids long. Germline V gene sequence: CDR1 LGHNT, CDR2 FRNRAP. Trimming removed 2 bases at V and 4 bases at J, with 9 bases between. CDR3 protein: CASGLTLEYEQYF. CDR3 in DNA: TGTGCTAGTGGTTTGACCTTGGAGTACGAGCAGTACTTC.

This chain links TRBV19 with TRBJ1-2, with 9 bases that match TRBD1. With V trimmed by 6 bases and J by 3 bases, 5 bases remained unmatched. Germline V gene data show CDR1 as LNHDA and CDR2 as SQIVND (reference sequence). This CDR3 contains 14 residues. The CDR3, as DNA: TGTGCCAGTAGCCAAAGGACAGGGGACTATGGCTACACCTTC. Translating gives CASSQRTGDYGYTF.

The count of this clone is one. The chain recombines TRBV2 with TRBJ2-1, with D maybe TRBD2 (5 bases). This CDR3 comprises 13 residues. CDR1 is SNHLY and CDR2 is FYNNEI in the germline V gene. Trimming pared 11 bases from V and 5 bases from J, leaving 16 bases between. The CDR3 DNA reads TGTGCCGGACTCGGCGCAGTTAACAATGAGCAGTTCTTC. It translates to CAGLGAVNNEQFF.

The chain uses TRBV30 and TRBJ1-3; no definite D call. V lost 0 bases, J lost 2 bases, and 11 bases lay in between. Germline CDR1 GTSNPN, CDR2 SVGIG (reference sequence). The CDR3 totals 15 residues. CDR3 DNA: TGTGCCTGGAGTGTAGATTTGGCAGCTGGAAACACCATATATTTT. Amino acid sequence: CAWSVDLAAGNTIYF.

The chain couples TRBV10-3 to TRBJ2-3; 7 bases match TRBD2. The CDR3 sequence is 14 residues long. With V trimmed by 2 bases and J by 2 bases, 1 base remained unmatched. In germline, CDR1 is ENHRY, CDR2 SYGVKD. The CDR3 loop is CAISEGGDTDTQYF. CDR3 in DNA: TGTGCCATCAGTGAGGGGGGGGACACAGATACGCAGTATTTT.

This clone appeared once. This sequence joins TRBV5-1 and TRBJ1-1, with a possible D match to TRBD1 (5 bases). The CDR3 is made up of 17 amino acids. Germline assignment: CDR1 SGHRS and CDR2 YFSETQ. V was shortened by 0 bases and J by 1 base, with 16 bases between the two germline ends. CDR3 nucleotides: TGCGCCAGCAGCTTGGAATGGAGGGGTCGGGAGAACACTGAAGCTTTCTTT. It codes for CASSLEWRGRENTEAFF.

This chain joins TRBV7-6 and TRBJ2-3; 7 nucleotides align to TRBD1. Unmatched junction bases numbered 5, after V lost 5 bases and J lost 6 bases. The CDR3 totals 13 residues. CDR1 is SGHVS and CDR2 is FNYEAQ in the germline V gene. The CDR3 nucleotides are TGTGCCAGCAGCCGTACAGGGGAGGATACGCAGTATTTT. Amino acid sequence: CASSRTGEDTQYF.

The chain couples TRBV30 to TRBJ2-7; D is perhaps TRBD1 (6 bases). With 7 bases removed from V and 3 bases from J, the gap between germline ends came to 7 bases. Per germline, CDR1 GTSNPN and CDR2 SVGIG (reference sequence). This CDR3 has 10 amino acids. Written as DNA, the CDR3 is TGTGCCTACAGGGTCTACGAGCAGTACTTC. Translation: CAYRVYEQYF.

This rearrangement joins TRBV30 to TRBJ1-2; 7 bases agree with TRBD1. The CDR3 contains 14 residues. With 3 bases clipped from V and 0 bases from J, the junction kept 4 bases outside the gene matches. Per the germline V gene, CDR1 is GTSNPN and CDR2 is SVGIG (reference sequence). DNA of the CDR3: TGTGCCTGGAGAGGGGGCCTCTCTAACTATGGCTACACCTTC. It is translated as CAWRGGLSNYGYTF.

CDR3 loop: CAISDFGNGNTEAFF. In nucleotides, the CDR3 is TGTGCCATCAGTGACTTCGGTAACGGGAACACTGAAGCTTTCTTT. J is TRBJ1-1 and V is TRBV10-3; D is unresolved. The CDR3 contains 15 residues. Deletions cut 3 bases from V and 1 base from J, with 12 bases between. The germline CDR1 and CDR2 sequences are ENHRY and SYGVKD.

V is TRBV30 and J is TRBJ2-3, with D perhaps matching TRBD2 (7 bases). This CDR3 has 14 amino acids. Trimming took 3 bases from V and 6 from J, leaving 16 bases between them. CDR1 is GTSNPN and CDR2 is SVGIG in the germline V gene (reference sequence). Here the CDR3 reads CAWSSGGGKDTQYF. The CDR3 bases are TGTGCCTGGAGCAGCGGCGGGGGCAAGGATACGCAGTATTTT.

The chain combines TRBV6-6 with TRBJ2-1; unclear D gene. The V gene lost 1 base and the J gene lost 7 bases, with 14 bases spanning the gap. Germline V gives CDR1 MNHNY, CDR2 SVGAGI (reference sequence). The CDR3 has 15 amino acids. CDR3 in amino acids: CASSYLAPQWNEQFF. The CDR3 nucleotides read TGTGCCAGCAGTTACTTGGCTCCCCAATGGAATGAGCAGTTCTTC.

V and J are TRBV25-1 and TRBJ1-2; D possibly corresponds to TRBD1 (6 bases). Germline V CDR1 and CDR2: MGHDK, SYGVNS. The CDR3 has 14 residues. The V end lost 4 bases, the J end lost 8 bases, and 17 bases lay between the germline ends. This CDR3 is CASSATGRGAGYTF. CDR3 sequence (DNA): TGTGCCAGCAGTGCAACAGGGCGCGGTGCCGGCTACACCTTC.

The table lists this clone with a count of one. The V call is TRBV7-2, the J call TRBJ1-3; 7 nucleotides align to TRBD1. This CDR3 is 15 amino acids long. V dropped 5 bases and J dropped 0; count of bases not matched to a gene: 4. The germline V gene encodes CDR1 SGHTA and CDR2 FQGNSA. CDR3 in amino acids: CASSAYRGSGNTIYF. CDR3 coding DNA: TGTGCCAGCAGCGCCTACAGGGGCTCTGGAAACACCATATATTTT.

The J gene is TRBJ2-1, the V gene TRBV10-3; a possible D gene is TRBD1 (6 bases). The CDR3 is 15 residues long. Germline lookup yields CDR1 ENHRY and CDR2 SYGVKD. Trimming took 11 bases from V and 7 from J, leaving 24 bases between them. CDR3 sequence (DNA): TGTGCCGTTAGGGGGTCGCCCTCGATGAGTAATGAGCAGTTCTTC. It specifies CAVRGSPSMSNEQFF.

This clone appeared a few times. For the CDR3, the DNA is TGTGCCAGCTCACAGGAGACAGGGACCTACGAGCAGTACTTC. This sequence encodes CASSQETGTYEQYF. This chain links TRBV18 with TRBJ2-7, with 7 nucleotides matching TRBD1. CDR3 size: 14 residues. V shed 4 bases and J 2 bases; nucleotides not matched to a gene: 5. Germline V CDR1 and CDR2: KGHSH, LQKENI.

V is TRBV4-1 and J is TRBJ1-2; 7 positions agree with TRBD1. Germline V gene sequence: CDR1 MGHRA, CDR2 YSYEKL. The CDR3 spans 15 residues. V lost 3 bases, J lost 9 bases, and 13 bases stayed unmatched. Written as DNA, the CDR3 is TGCGCCAGCAGCCACCCCTTGACAGGGCCTTCGAGCTACACCTTC. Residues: CASSHPLTGPSSYTF.

The CDR3 sequence is CASRLPQGKAFF. In DNA form, the CDR3 reads TGTGCCAGCAGACTCCCACAGGGAAAAGCTTTCTTT. The chain has TRBV28 and TRBJ1-1; TRBD1 is a possible D gene (6 bases). This CDR3 has 12 residues. Germline V gives CDR1 MDHEN, CDR2 SYDVKM. V was clipped by 6 bases and J by 9 bases, with 14 bases between them.